This T cell receptor (beta chain) was documented in a study of PD-1 blockade in classical Hodgkin lymphoma. Whole-study findings and limits: TCR diversity rose significantly by C4D1 in CD4+ but not CD8+ cells. Healthy donors reportedly exceeded newly diagnosed patients in baseline TCR diversity.

V lost 5 bases and J lost 2, with 13 bases in between. The germline V gene has CDR1 MDHEN and CDR2 SYDVKM. The CDR3 has 14 amino acids. Points on this clone: Its specificity is not known.

Clones were read by immunoSEQ multiplex PCR, and TCRdb kept only the in-frame ones, dropping some. The sample gives tens of thousands of clones, 90% to 95% of which show up once; approximately 8% is in the top ten. All patients relapsed after autologous stem cell transplantation, and brentuximab vedotin exposure varied. Classification of best responses gave complete response, partial response or progressive disease. The sequence came from a human donor with classical Hodgkin lymphoma. The chain uses TRBV28 and TRBJ2-7; D unresolved. The sample in question was peripheral blood mononuclear cells (PBMCs), obtained at baseline. In DNA, the CDR3 is TGTGCCAGCAGTCCGAGACACGCACCCTACGAGCAGTACTTC. Protein product: CASSPRHAPYEQYF.